This T cell receptor beta chain was captured by sequencing in a study of spatial heterogeneity in lung cancer. About the study: Alpha-chain detections were consistently fewer than beta-chain detections among the sequences. Each unique TCR and UMI combination was seen more than ten times on average in raw reads.

This clonotype has just a few counts. This beta chain is a stray read from a library made for alpha chains; its abundance is not meaningful. The CDR3 loop spans 16 amino acids. From germline, CDR1 is SGHVS and CDR2 FQNEAQ. J lost 2 bases, V lost 5 bases, and 8 bases had no gene match. Every molecule of TCR cDNA had its own unique molecular identifier. One entry per CDR3 protein results from TCRdb running MiXCR on the 5' RACE reads. The sample has about 11,000 distinct CDR3 sequences, 3% to 5% seen once. Noted time point: sample taken at primary tumor resection. Sequencing covered unsorted whole RNA taken from tumor, nontumor lung or frozen PBMC. Patients with untreated early-stage non-small cell lung cancer, numbering roughly 69, were the donors.

The source material was normal lung tissue next to the tumor, sampled at surgery. The sequence was collected from a male donor with early-stage non-small cell lung cancer. The chain combines TRBV7-8 with TRBJ1-5; TRBD1 aligns across 8 bases. CDR3 in DNA: TGTGCCAGCAGCCCAAACAGGGGGTCGGGCAATCAGCCCCAGCATTTT. Amino acid sequence: CASSPNRGSGNQPQHF.